A selection of T cell receptor beta chains follows, all from one sample in a study of blood T cell repertoires in COVID-19. Generated by immunoSEQ multiplex PCR, the TCRdb table keeps only in-frame clones and is missing some. The table records 150,000 to 200,000 clones, about nine tenths of them present only once. Sequenced material: peripheral blood. These receptor sequences come from a man in his 70s with active or convalescent COVID-19. Each CDR3 is given with its conserved first and last residue. A D gene is named only where the DNA matches it firmly. Size values are once, few and many counts, or a class for expanded clones, and some rows have none.

CDR3,DNA,V,D,size,J
CASRDRGSRQPQHF,TGTGCCAGCAGGGACAGGGGATCAAGACAGCCCCAGCATTTT,TRBV2,TRBD1,-,TRBJ1-5
CSASSRDRGVGEQYF,TGCAGCGCCAGCTCCCGGGACAGGGGAGTGGGTGAGCAGTACTTC,TRBV29-1,TRBD1,-,TRBJ2-7
CASSLDRSNQPQHF,TGTGCCAGCAGTTTGGACAGGAGCAATCAGCCCCAGCATTTT,TRBV27,TRBD1,-,TRBJ1-5
CASSAQVLAGGPSDTQYF,TGTGCCAGCAGCGCACAGGTTTTAGCGGGAGGGCCGTCAGATACGCAGTATTTT,TRBV9,TRBD2,-,TRBJ2-3
CASSPAGGPDTQYF,TGTGCCAGCTCTCCCGCGGGAGGTCCCGATACGCAGTATTTT,TRBV19,TRBD2,-,TRBJ2-3
CASRGLAGEIADTQYF,TGTGCCAGTAGGGGACTAGCGGGAGAGATAGCAGATACGCAGTATTTT,TRBV2,TRBD2,few,TRBJ2-3
CATSEGTVSYEQYF,TGTGCCACCAGTGAGGGGACAGTCTCCTACGAGCAGTACTTC,TRBV24-1,TRBD1,-,TRBJ2-7
CAWSLPWRDETQYF,TGTGCCTGGAGTTTACCCTGGAGGGATGAGACCCAGTACTTC,TRBV30,-,-,TRBJ2-5
CASRVLGGEYGYTF,TGTGCCAGCAGAGTATTAGGGGGCGAATATGGCTACACCTTC,TRBV28,TRBD1,-,TRBJ1-2
CASSDGGAVNYEQYF,TGTGCCAGTAGTGATGGCGGGGCAGTAAACTACGAGCAGTACTTC,TRBV19,-,-,TRBJ2-7
CASSYLASGPVFF,TGTGCCAGCAGTTACTTGGCTAGCGGACCCGTGTTTTTT,TRBV6-6,TRBD2,-,TRBJ2-2
CSAEAAEEQFF,TGCAGTGCTGAGGCGGCGGAAGAGCAGTTCTTC,TRBV20-1,-,few,TRBJ2-1
CASSPRTATYNEQFF,TGTGCCAGCAGCCCCCGGACAGCTACCTACAATGAGCAGTTCTTC,TRBV7-2,-,-,TRBJ2-1
CSATDRGFYEQYF,TGCAGCGCTACGGACAGGGGCTTCTACGAGCAGTACTTC,TRBV29-1,TRBD1,-,TRBJ2-7
CASRPGGRGEQYF,TGTGCCAGCAGGCCGGGCGGGCGAGGCGAGCAGTACTTC,TRBV12-3/TRBV12-4,-,-,TRBJ2-7
CASSAPTGSYGYTF,TGTGCCAGCAGCGCCCCCACAGGTTCCTATGGCTACACCTTC,TRBV28,-,-,TRBJ1-2
CASSYRASYNEQFF,TGTGCCAGCTCATACAGGGCATCCTACAATGAGCAGTTCTTC,TRBV18,-,-,TRBJ2-1
CASSLYPSGEETQYF,TGCGCCAGCAGCTTGTATCCTAGCGGGGAAGAGACCCAGTACTTC,TRBV5-1,TRBD2,-,TRBJ2-5
CAWSSSGVQETQYF,TGTGCCTGGAGTTCTAGCGGGGTTCAAGAGACCCAGTACTTC,TRBV30,TRBD2,-,TRBJ2-5
CASSAGPGSGNTIYF,TGTGCCAGCAGTGCAGGGCCAGGGTCGGGAAACACCATATATTTT,TRBV2,-,-,TRBJ1-3
CASSYSGTTGEQFF,TGTGCCAGCAGTTACTCCGGGACTACTGGTGAGCAGTTCTTC,TRBV6-2/TRBV6-3,TRBD2,-,TRBJ2-1
CASSRTGRETQYF,TGTGCCAGCAGTCGAACAGGCCGGGAGACCCAGTACTTC,TRBV27,-,-,TRBJ2-5
CASSFPGSSTDTQYF,TGCGCCAGCAGCTTTCCAGGGTCTAGCACAGATACGCAGTATTTT,TRBV5-1,-,-,TRBJ2-3
CASSQERQGADTQYF,TGTGCCAGCAGCCAAGAAAGACAGGGGGCAGATACGCAGTATTTT,TRBV6-5,TRBD1,-,TRBJ2-3
CASSSRSGHYEQYF,TGTGCCAGCAGCTCTAGGTCGGGTCACTACGAGCAGTACTTC,TRBV11-3,-,-,TRBJ2-7
CASSRTSALQETQYF,TGCGCCAGCAGCAGGACTAGCGCCCTCCAAGAGACCCAGTACTTC,TRBV10-1,TRBD2,-,TRBJ2-5
CASSLLPLTSGIPNTGELFF,TGTGCCAGCAGTCTCCTTCCCCTGACTAGCGGGATACCGAACACCGGGGAGCTGTTTTTT,TRBV27,TRBD2,many,TRBJ2-2
CASSEGGRRYGYTF,TGTGCCAGCAGTGAAGGGGGGAGGAGGTATGGCTACACCTTC,TRBV2,-,-,TRBJ1-2
CASSNLVLGADTQYF,TGTGCCAGTAGTAATTTAGTCTTAGGGGCAGATACGCAGTATTTT,TRBV19,-,-,TRBJ2-3
CASSNLVTREEETQYF,TGTGCCAGCAGCAACTTGGTGACTAGAGAGGAAGAGACCCAGTACTTC,TRBV21-1,-,-,TRBJ2-5
CASSSSGSYQETQYF,TGTGCCAGCAGCTCTAGCGGGAGTTACCAAGAGACCCAGTACTTC,TRBV11-2,TRBD2,-,TRBJ2-5
CASSTPTGSAFNQPQHF,TGTGCCAGCAGCACCCCGACAGGGAGCGCCTTCAATCAGCCCCAGCATTTT,TRBV7-8,TRBD1,-,TRBJ1-5
CASSLVVGGTETQYF,TGTGCCAGCAGCTTGGTTGTAGGGGGAACAGAGACCCAGTACTTC,TRBV5-4,-,-,TRBJ2-5
CASSQEFSGGAGELFF,TGCGCCAGCAGCCAAGAGTTTAGCGGGGGGGCCGGGGAGCTGTTTTTT,TRBV4-3,TRBD2,-,TRBJ2-2
CASSPPEGAWQPQHF,TGTGCCAGCTCACCACCGGAGGGGGCATGGCAGCCCCAGCATTTT,TRBV18,TRBD1,-,TRBJ1-5
CASSLAHRGFVETQYF,TGTGCCAGCAGCTTGGCGCACAGGGGGTTCGTCGAGACCCAGTACTTC,TRBV5-8,TRBD1,-,TRBJ2-5
CASSGQANNSPLHF,TGTGCCAGCAGCGGACAGGCGAATAATTCACCCCTCCACTTT,TRBV6-2/TRBV6-3,TRBD1,-,TRBJ1-6
CATPHTREDNSPLHF,TGCGCCACCCCACACACCCGGGAAGATAATTCACCCCTCCACTTT,TRBV10-1,-,-,TRBJ1-6
CASSQVPGQTLYGYTF,TGTGCCAGCAGCCAAGTCCCCGGACAGACTCTATATGGCTACACCTTC,TRBV3-1/TRBV3-2,-,-,TRBJ1-2
CASSSRGSSDTQYF,TGTGCCAGCAGCTCAAGGGGAAGCTCAGATACGCAGTATTTT,TRBV7-2,-,-,TRBJ2-3
CASSLRQGGNSPLHF,TGTGCCAGCAGCCTCCGACAGGGAGGAAATTCACCCCTCCACTTT,TRBV3-1/TRBV3-2,TRBD1,few,TRBJ1-6
CASSLSSAYEQYF,TGTGCCAGCAGTTTATCGTCAGCGTACGAGCAGTACTTC,TRBV27,-,-,TRBJ2-7
CAWSPLGPSYNEQFF,TGTGCCTGGAGCCCTCTTGGGCCCAGCTACAATGAGCAGTTCTTC,TRBV30,-,-,TRBJ2-1
CASSGGPGQGYNEQFF,TGTGCCAGCAGCGGGGGACCGGGACAGGGCTACAATGAGCAGTTCTTC,TRBV6-6,TRBD1,-,TRBJ2-1
CASSVGQSSYNEQFF,TGTGCCAGTAGTGTGGGACAGAGCTCCTACAATGAGCAGTTCTTC,TRBV19,TRBD1,-,TRBJ2-1
CASKGGQGNSPLHF,TGTGCCAGCAAGGGGGGGCAGGGCAATTCACCCCTCCACTTT,TRBV28,-,-,TRBJ1-6
CAISDSGTGGDSPLHF,TGTGCCATCAGTGATTCCGGCACAGGGGGCGATTCACCCCTCCACTTT,TRBV10-3,TRBD1,-,TRBJ1-6
CASSLGPSGNFAEAFF,TGTGCCAGCAGCTTGGGCCCCTCAGGGAATTTTGCTGAAGCTTTCTTT,TRBV5-5,-,-,TRBJ1-1
CSVVAGTRETQYF,TGCAGCGTTGTAGCCGGGACACGAGAGACCCAGTACTTC,TRBV29-1,-,-,TRBJ2-5
CASSQVLREGYEQYF,TGTGCCAGCAGCCAAGTTTTGCGGGAAGGGTACGAGCAGTACTTC,TRBV3-1/TRBV3-2,-,-,TRBJ2-7
CASSQDRGQGNYGYTF,TGCGCCAGCAGCCAAGATAGGGGACAGGGAAACTATGGCTACACCTTC,TRBV4-3,TRBD1,once,TRBJ1-2
CASRRSTLEQYF,TGTGCCAGCAGACGAAGCACGCTCGAGCAGTACTTC,TRBV27,-,few,TRBJ2-7
CASSLGSSYNEQFF,TGTGCCAGCAGCTTGGGGAGCTCCTACAATGAGCAGTTCTTC,TRBV5-4,-,-,TRBJ2-1
CASSQGWIRGSSYNSPLHF,TGCGCCAGCAGCCAAGGGTGGATCCGGGGGAGCTCCTATAATTCACCCCTCCACTTT,TRBV4-1,-,-,TRBJ1-6
CASLRRVPYEQYF,TGTGCCAGTCTTAGGAGGGTCCCCTACGAGCAGTACTTC,TRBV28,-,few,TRBJ2-7
CASGGQGSNQPQHF,TGTGCCAGCGGGGGACAGGGGTCCAATCAGCCCCAGCATTTT,TRBV28,TRBD1,-,TRBJ1-5
CASLTPGVYYGYTF,TGTGCCAGCCTCACTCCAGGGGTGTACTATGGCTACACCTTC,TRBV19,-,-,TRBJ1-2
CASSVTSLSYEQYF,TGTGCCAGCAGCGTGACAAGCTTATCCTACGAGCAGTACTTC,TRBV7-9,-,once,TRBJ2-7
CASSWRQLNQPQHF,TGTGCCAGCAGTTGGCGACAGCTTAATCAGCCCCAGCATTTT,TRBV6-2/TRBV6-3,-,-,TRBJ1-5
CASSIRQGPGTDTQYF,TGTGCCAGTAGTATCCGACAGGGCCCGGGCACAGATACGCAGTATTTT,TRBV19,TRBD1,-,TRBJ2-3